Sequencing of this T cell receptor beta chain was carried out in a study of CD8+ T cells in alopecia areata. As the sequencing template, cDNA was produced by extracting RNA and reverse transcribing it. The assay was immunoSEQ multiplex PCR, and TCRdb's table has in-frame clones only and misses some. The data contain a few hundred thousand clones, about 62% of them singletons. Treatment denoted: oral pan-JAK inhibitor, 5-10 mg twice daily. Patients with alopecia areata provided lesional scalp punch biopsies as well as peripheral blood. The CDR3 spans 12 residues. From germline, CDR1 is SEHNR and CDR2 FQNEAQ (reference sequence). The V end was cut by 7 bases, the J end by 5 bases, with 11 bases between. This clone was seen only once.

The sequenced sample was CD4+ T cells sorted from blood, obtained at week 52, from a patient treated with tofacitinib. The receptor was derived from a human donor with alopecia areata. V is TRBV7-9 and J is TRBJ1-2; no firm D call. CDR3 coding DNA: TGTGCCAGCACCAGACTGGGGTATGGCTACACCTTC. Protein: CASTRLGYGYTF.